This section outlines one TCR beta chain sequence together with its context. This entry comes from a study of identical twins. One entry per CDR3 protein, called by TCRdb with MiXCR from the 5' RACE reads. The sample lists a few hundred thousand distinct CDR3 sequences, less than 20% occurring once. The length of the CDR3 is 15 residues. Trimming took off 6 bases at V and 4 bases at J, with 18 bases between the two ends. The sample was naive T cells sorted from blood. This chain links TRBV12-3 or TRBV12-4 with TRBJ2-5; D might be TRBD2 (6 bases). This receptor was obtained from a man aged 50 to 60 in good health. CDR3: CASSRPSGGRETQYF. The CDR3, as DNA: TGTGCCAGCAGCCGCCCTTCAGGAGGGCGAGAGACCCAGTACTTC.